A single sample is the source of the 8 T cell receptor beta chains below, sequenced in a study of blood T cell repertoires in COVID-19. Only in-frame clones appear in the TCRdb table, and some are missing; sequencing was by immunoSEQ multiplex PCR. This table has 150,000 to 200,000 clones, approximately 80% appearing once. Sequenced: PBMCs or T cells enriched from blood (not recorded which). The receptors were gathered from a man aged 40-49 years who had recovered from COVID-19.

The chain carries TRBV6-5 and TRBJ2-1; D unresolved. This CDR3 region has 14 residues. Trimming left V 7 bases short and J 4 bases short, with 14 bases between. Germline values: CDR1 MNHEY, CDR2 SVGAGI. The CDR3 spells CASIVGGPYNEQFF. CDR3 DNA: TGTGCCAGCATCGTTGGCGGCCCGTACAATGAGCAGTTCTTC.

This clone was detected once. The chain uses TRBV12-3 or TRBV12-4 and TRBJ2-3; D unclear. Between the trimmed V and J ends, which lost 4 bases and 0 bases, there was a span of 2 bases. This CDR3 has 12 amino acids. In DNA form, the CDR3 reads TGTGCCAGCAGTTCTAGCACAGATACGCAGTATTTT. As protein: CASSSSTDTQYF.

The rearrangement joins TRBV9 to TRBJ1-2; a possible D gene is TRBD1 (6 bases). This CDR3 is built from 15 residues. Germline V gene sequence: CDR1 SGDLS, CDR2 YYNGEE. V was pared by 0 bases and J by 4 bases, with 13 bases between. The CDR3 loop reads CASSVGLGASYGYTF. The CDR3 DNA sequence: TGTGCCAGCAGCGTAGGTTTGGGGGCTAGCTATGGCTACACCTTC.

The rearrangement uses TRBV5-1 and TRBJ2-2, with 11 bases aligning to TRBD1. Germline V gives CDR1 SGHRS, CDR2 YFSETQ. CDR3 size: 15 residues. The J segment lost 6 bases and the V segment lost 2 bases, leaving 3 bases of the junction unmatched. For the CDR3, the DNA is TGCGCCAGCAGCTTTTGGGACAGGGGGGCCGGGGAGCTGTTTTTT. It specifies CASSFWDRGAGELFF.

About this clone: This CDR3 is also generated by other DNA sequences in the sample. The rearrangement links TRBV5-1 to TRBJ1-3; D unresolved. Germline CDR1 is SGHRS and CDR2 is YFSETQ. The CDR3 covers 14 residues. V shed 2 bases and J shed 2 bases, with 8 bases lying between them. The CDR3 protein is CASSFGTAGNTIYF. The CDR3 region has the DNA TGCGCCAGCAGCTTCGGTACAGCTGGAAACACCATATATTTT. The full variable domain, in which reference TRBV5-1 and TRBJ1-3 provide the parts outside the CDR3, is KAGVTQTPRYLIKTRGQQVTLSCSPISGHRSVSWYQQTPGQGLQFLFEYFSETQRNKGNFPGRFSGRQFSNSRSEMNVSTLELGDSALYLCASSFGTAGNTIYFGEGSWLTVV.

This clone appeared a few times. The chain employs TRBV3-1 (or the pseudogene TRBV3-2) and TRBJ1-2; D not certain. Germline CDR1 is LGHDT and CDR2 is YNNKEL (reference sequence). This CDR3 comprises 14 residues. Trimming removed 0 bases from V and 3 bases from J, with 8 bases in between. This chain's CDR3 is CASSQDIGDYGYTF. CDR3 nucleotide sequence: TGTGCCAGCAGCCAAGATATCGGTGACTATGGCTACACCTTC.

This clone was seen only a few times. V usage is TRBV11-1 and J usage is TRBJ1-2, with D unclear. The length of the CDR3 is 16 residues. Germline CDR1 is SGHAT and CDR2 is FQDESV (reference sequence). Trimming removed 2 bases at V and 5 bases at J, with 18 bases between. DNA for the CDR3: TGTGCCAGCAGCTTATCCGGTCGCGGGGAATTTTATGGCTACACCTTC. Its protein product is CASSLSGRGEFYGYTF.

The J gene is TRBJ2-1, the V gene TRBV11-2; D perhaps matches TRBD2 (6 bases). Germline V lookup: CDR1 SGHAT, CDR2 FQNNGV. The CDR3 runs 15 residues. V was pared by 4 bases and J by 8 bases, with 18 bases between. CDR3 region: CASSSFREFGDEQFF. In nucleotides, the CDR3 is TGTGCCAGCAGCTCCTTCCGGGAGTTTGGGGATGAGCAGTTCTTC.